This record concerns one T cell receptor (beta chain) sequence. Clones were sequenced by immunoSEQ multiplex PCR, and TCRdb holds only the in-frame ones, with some missing. In the table there are tens of thousands of clones, over 65% of which are singletons. The entry originates in a study of OX40 agonist ivuxolimab in advanced cancers. The CDR3 is 12 amino acids. V lost 3 bases to trimming and J lost 5 bases, with 7 bases between them. CDR1 is SGHVS and CDR2 is FNYEAQ in the germline V gene. This chain connects TRBV7-6 to TRBJ2-5; D is ambiguous. The source is an adult with an advanced solid tumor such as melanoma, head and neck, liver or kidney cancer. This material consisted of CD4+ or CD8+ T cells sorted from blood, taken in a trial of the OX40 agonist ivuxolimab. For the CDR3, the DNA is TGTGCCAGCAGCTTCAGTGGGGAGACCCAGTACTTC. Its translation: CASSFSGETQYF.